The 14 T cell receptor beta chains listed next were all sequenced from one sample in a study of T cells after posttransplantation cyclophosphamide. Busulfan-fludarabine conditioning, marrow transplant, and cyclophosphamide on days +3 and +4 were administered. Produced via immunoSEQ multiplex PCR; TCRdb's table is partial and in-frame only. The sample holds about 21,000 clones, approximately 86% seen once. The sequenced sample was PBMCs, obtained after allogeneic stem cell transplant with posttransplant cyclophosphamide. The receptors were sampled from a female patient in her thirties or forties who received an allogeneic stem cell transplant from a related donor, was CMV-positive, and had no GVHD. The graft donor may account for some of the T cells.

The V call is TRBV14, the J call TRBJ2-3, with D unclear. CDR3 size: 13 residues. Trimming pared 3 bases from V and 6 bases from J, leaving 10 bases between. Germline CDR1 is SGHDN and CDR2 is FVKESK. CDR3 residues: CASSQIHSDTQYF. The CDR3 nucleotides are TGTGCCAGCAGCCAGATCCACTCCGATACGCAGTATTTT.

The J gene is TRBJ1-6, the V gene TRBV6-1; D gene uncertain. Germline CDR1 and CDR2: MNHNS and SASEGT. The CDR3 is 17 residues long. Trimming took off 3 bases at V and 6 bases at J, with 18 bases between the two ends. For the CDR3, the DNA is TGTGCCAGCAGTGACTGGGGTGGAGGACGGCTTAATTCACCCCTCCACTTT. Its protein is CASSDWGGGRLNSPLHF.

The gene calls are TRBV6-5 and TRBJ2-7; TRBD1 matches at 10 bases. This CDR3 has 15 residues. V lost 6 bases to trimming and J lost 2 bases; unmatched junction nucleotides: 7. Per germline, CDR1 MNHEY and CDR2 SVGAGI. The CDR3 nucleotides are TGTGCCAGCAGGTTCACGGGACAGGGGACCTACGAGCAGTACTTC. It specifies CASRFTGQGTYEQYF.

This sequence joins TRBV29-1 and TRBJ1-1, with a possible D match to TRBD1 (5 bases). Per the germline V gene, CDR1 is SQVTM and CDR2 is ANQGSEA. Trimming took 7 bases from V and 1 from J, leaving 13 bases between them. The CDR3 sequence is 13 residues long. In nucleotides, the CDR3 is TGCAGCGAACAAACAGGTGCGAACACTGAAGCTTTCTTT. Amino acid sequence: CSEQTGANTEAFF.

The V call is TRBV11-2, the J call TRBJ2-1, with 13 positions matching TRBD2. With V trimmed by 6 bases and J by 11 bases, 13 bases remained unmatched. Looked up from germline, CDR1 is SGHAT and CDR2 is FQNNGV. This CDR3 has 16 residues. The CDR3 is CASRLGGLAGIVKQFF. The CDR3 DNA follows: TGTGCCAGCAGGCTTGGGGGACTAGCGGGAATAGTAAAGCAGTTCTTC.

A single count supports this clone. CDR3 in DNA: TGCGCCAGCAGCCCGAGGGGGTTTCTGAACACTGAAGCTTTCTTT. Its translation is CASSPRGFLNTEAFF. This chain joins TRBV5-1 and TRBJ1-1, with a tentative D call TRBD1 (6 bases). The CDR3 consists of 15 residues. Per the germline V gene, CDR1 is SGHRS and CDR2 is YFSETQ. V was clipped by 4 bases and J by 0 bases, with 13 bases between them.

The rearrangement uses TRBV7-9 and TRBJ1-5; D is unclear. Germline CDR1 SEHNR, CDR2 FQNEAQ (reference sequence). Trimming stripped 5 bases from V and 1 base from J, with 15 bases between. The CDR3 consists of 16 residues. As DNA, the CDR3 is TGTGCCAGCAGCCCCGGCGGGCCTGTCAGCAATCAGCCCCAGCATTTT. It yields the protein CASSPGGPVSNQPQHF.

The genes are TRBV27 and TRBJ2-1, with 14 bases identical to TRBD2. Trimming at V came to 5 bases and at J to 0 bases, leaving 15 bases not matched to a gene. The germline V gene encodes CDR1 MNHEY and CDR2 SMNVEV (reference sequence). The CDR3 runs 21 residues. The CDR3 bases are TGTGCCAGCAGTCCTCCGACTAGCGGGAGGGCCTATTGGATCTCCTACAATGAGCAGTTCTTC. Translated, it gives CASSPPTSGRAYWISYNEQFF.

Here the CDR3 DNA reads TGTGCCAGTAGCCTCGACAGTCCCCCGGGGAACACTGAAGCTTTCTTT. This codes for CASSLDSPPGNTEAFF. The rearrangement uses TRBV19 and TRBJ1-1; a weak D match, TRBD1 (5 bases). Trimming shortened V by 6 bases and J by 1 base, and 18 bases separated the two germline ends. The CDR3 is 16 amino acids. Germline CDR1 LNHDA, CDR2 SQIVND (reference sequence).

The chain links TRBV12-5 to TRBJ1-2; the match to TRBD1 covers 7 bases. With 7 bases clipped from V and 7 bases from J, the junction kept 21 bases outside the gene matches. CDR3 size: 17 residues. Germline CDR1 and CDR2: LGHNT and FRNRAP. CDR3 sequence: CASALGSQNRGRVGYTF. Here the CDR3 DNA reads TGTGCTAGTGCCCTGGGGAGTCAGAACAGGGGACGCGTTGGCTACACCTTC.

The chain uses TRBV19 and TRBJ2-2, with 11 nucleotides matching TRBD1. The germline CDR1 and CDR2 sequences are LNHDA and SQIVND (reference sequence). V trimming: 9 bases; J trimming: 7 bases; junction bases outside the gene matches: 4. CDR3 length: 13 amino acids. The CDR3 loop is CASGQGAGGELFF. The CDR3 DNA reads TGTGCCAGCGGACAGGGGGCCGGCGGGGAGCTGTTTTTT.

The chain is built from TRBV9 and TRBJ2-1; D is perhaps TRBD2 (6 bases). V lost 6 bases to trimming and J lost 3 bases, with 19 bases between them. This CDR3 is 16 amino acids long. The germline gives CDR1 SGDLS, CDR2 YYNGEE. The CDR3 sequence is CASTRTVTGLYNEQFF. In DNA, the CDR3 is TGTGCCAGCACCCGTACGGTGACGGGACTCTACAATGAGCAGTTCTTC.

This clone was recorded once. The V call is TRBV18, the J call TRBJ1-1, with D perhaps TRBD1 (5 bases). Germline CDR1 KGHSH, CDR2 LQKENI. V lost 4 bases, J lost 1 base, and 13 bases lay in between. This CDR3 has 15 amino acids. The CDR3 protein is CASSREQDKNTEAFF. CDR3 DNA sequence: TGTGCCAGCTCACGAGAACAGGATAAGAACACTGAAGCTTTCTTT.

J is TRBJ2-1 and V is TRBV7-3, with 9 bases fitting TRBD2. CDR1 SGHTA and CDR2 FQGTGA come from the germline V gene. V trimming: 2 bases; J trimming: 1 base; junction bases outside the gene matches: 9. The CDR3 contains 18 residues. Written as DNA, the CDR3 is TGTGCCAGCAGCTTAGGACTCCTAGCGGGAAAGTCCTACAATGAGCAGTTCTTC. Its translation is CASSLGLLAGKSYNEQFF.